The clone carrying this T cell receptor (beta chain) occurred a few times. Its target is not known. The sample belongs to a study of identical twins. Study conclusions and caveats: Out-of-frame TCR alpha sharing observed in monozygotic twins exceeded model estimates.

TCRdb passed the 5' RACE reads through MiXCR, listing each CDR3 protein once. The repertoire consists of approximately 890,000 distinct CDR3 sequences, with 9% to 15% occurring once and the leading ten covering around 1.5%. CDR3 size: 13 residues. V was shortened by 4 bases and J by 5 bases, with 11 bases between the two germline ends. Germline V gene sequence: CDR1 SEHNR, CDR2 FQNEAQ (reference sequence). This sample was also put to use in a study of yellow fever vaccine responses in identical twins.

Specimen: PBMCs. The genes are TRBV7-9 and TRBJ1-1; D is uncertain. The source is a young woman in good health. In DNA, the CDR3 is TGTGCCAGCAGCTCACGCGGGGAGACTGAAGCTTTCTTT. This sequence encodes CASSSRGETEAFF.